A single sample is the source of the 29 T cell receptor beta chains below, sequenced in a study of blood T cell repertoires in COVID-19. Method: immunoSEQ multiplex PCR; TCRdb's copy keeps in-frame clones and lacks some. The table shows under 150,000 clones, with roughly 76% occurring only once. The specimen was peripheral blood. Source of these receptors: a human donor with acute or convalescent COVID-19. The donor label of this sample is uncertain.

The chain combines TRBV14 with TRBJ2-7; 10 nucleotides agree with TRBD1. CDR3 size: 15 residues. The ends lost 4 bases at V and 2 bases at J; junction bases unmatched: 5. CDR1 SGHDN and CDR2 FVKESK come from the germline V gene. This chain's CDR3 is CASSPRTGGPYEQYF. The CDR3 DNA reads as TGTGCCAGCAGCCCCCGGACAGGGGGTCCCTACGAGCAGTACTTC.

This clone has just one count. The rearrangement uses TRBV13 and TRBJ1-2; 9 bases fit TRBD1. The V gene end was trimmed by 5 bases and the J gene end by 8 bases; junction bases not matched to a gene: 9. From germline, CDR1 is PRHDT and CDR2 FYEKMQ (reference sequence). CDR3 length: 14 residues. The DNA of the CDR3 is TGTGCCAGCAGCACGGGACAGGGATATACGGGCTACACCTTC. This codes for CASSTGQGYTGYTF. Drawing the rest from reference TRBV13 and TRBJ1-2, the complete variable domain is AAGVIQSPRHLIKEKRETATLKCYPIPRHDTVYWYQQGPGQDPQFLISFYEKMQSDKGSIPDRFSAQQFSDYHSELNMSSLELGDSALYFCASSTGQGYTGYTFGSGTRLTVV.

The V call is TRBV5-1, the J call TRBJ1-2, with D possibly being TRBD1 (5 bases). V lost 0 bases, J lost 5 bases, and 14 bases lay in between. CDR1 is SGHRS and CDR2 is YFSETQ in the germline V gene. CDR3 length: 15 residues. In DNA form, the CDR3 reads TGCGCCAGCAGCTTGGGACAGCATGTTGCTTATGGCTACACCTTC. This translates into CASSLGQHVAYGYTF.

This clone was observed a single time. The gene calls are TRBV3-1 (or the pseudogene TRBV3-2) and TRBJ1-1; the D is unclear. The CDR3 loop spans 13 amino acids. Germline V gene data show CDR1 as LGHDT and CDR2 as YNNKEL (reference sequence). Trimming removed 4 bases from V and 0 bases from J, with 6 bases in between. CDR3 loop: CASSLGMNTEAFF. CDR3 DNA: TGTGCCAGCAGCCTTGGCATGAACACTGAAGCTTTCTTT.

This clone was recorded once. The J gene is TRBJ2-1, the V gene TRBV11-2, with 7 bases aligning to TRBD1. V gave up 5 bases and J gave up 3 bases; unmatched junction bases: 7. The CDR3 extends over 15 amino acids. Germline assignment: CDR1 SGHAT and CDR2 FQNNGV. As DNA, the CDR3 is TGTGCCAGCAGCCTCCTACAGGGGAGCTACAATGAGCAGTTCTTC. Amino acids: CASSLLQGSYNEQFF.

V gene TRBV10-2 combines with J gene TRBJ1-2; D uncertain. V was trimmed by 0 bases and J by 8 bases, leaving 10 bases between them. The CDR3 covers 13 residues. Germline V gives CDR1 WSHSY, CDR2 SAAADI. The CDR3 loop is CASSESNSLGYTF. The CDR3 nucleotides read TGCGCCAGCAGTGAGTCGAACAGCCTAGGCTACACCTTC.

The genes are TRBV9 and TRBJ1-1; a possible D gene is TRBD1 (6 bases). There are 14 residues in the CDR3. V shed 4 bases and J shed 5 bases, with 15 bases lying between them. Per germline, CDR1 SGDLS and CDR2 YYNGEE. CDR3 nucleotide sequence: TGTGCCAGCAGCCCAACAGGGTTAGTAACTGAAGCTTTCTTT. Its translation: CASSPTGLVTEAFF.

V and J are TRBV5-1 and TRBJ2-1, with 8 bases that match TRBD2. V dropped 4 bases and J dropped 4; count of bases not matched to a gene: 7. The CDR3 is 15 residues long. Germline V CDR1 and CDR2: SGHRS, YFSETQ. Here the CDR3 reads CASSVSGGAYNEQFF. CDR3 nucleotides: TGCGCCAGCAGCGTCAGCGGGGGCGCTTACAATGAGCAGTTCTTC.

The chain has TRBV2 and TRBJ1-5, with 8 bases identical to TRBD1. The CDR3 runs to 16 residues. From germline, CDR1 is SNHLY and CDR2 FYNNEI. The J segment lost 3 bases and the V segment lost 2 bases, leaving 6 bases of the junction unmatched. The CDR3 region has the DNA TGTGCCAGCAGTGAAAGGTGGACAGGGATCAATCAGCCCCAGCATTTT. Its protein product is CASSERWTGINQPQHF.

The chain is built from TRBV2 and TRBJ2-7; tentative D call: TRBD1 (5 bases). V was clipped by 6 bases and J by 0 bases, with 15 bases between them. The CDR3 loop spans 15 amino acids. Per the germline V gene, CDR1 is SNHLY and CDR2 is FYNNEI. The CDR3 sequence: CASRNRQRSSYEQYF. For the CDR3, the DNA is TGTGCCAGCAGAAATAGACAGAGGAGCTCCTACGAGCAGTACTTC. Full variable domain (outside the CDR3, taken from reference TRBV2 and TRBJ2-7): EPEVTQTPSHQVTQMGQEVILRCVPISNHLYFYWYRQILGQKVEFLVSFYNNEISEKSEIFDDQFSVERPDGSNFTLKIRSTKLEDSAMYFCASRNRQRSSYEQYFGPGTRLTVT.

This sequence joins TRBV16 and TRBJ2-7; D unclear. There are 12 residues in the CDR3. Deletions cut 6 bases from V and 2 bases from J, with 8 bases between. CDR1 KGHSY and CDR2 FQNENV come from the germline V gene. The CDR3 sequence: CASSVGPYEQYF. In DNA, the CDR3 is TGTGCCAGCAGTGTCGGTCCCTACGAGCAGTACTTC.

The chain joins TRBV19 to TRBJ2-7, with D possibly being TRBD2 (5 bases). CDR3 size: 15 residues. Trimming removed 6 bases at V and 1 base at J, with 16 bases between. Germline CDR1 reads LNHDA; CDR2 reads SQIVND (reference sequence). The DNA of the CDR3 is TGTGCCAGTAGACCCGGGGTCGGTTTATCCTACGAGCAGTACTTC. It is translated as CASRPGVGLSYEQYF.

The gene calls are TRBV5-6 and TRBJ1-3; TRBD1 might be the D (5 bases). V lost 4 bases and J 1 base, leaving 15 bases between the germline ends. From germline, CDR1 is SGHDT and CDR2 YYEEEE. This CDR3 spans 16 amino acids. DNA for the CDR3: TGTGCCAGCAGCCTTTGGGACTTCAGGTCTGGAAACACCATATATTTT. Translated: CASSLWDFRSGNTIYF.

The chain links TRBV4-1 to TRBJ2-7; perhaps TRBD1 as D (6 bases). Deletions cut 4 bases from V and 3 bases from J, with 10 bases between. In germline, CDR1 is MGHRA, CDR2 YSYEKL. The CDR3 is 13 residues long. CDR3 sequence (DNA): TGCGCCAGCAGCCCTTCGACAGGCTACGAGCAGTACGTC. It codes for CASSPSTGYEQYV.

There are many counts of this clone. V gene TRBV19 combines with J gene TRBJ2-7, with D possibly TRBD2 on 5 matching bases. The V end was cut by 6 bases, the J end by 2 bases, with 14 bases between. Germline values: CDR1 LNHDA, CDR2 SQIVND (reference sequence). CDR3 size: 14 residues. The CDR3 region is CASSLSLGTYEQYV. The CDR3 DNA is TGTGCCAGTAGCCTTTCCCTCGGGACCTACGAGCAGTACGTC.

This sequence joins TRBV6-1 and TRBJ1-3; D not certain. In germline, CDR1 is MNHNS, CDR2 SASEGT. Deletions cut 6 bases from V and 2 bases from J, with 14 bases between. This CDR3 comprises 15 residues. This CDR3 is CASRTEGFAGNTIYF. As DNA, the CDR3 is TGTGCCAGCAGGACGGAGGGTTTCGCTGGAAACACCATATATTTT.

The J gene is TRBJ2-7, the V gene TRBV2; 7 bases fit TRBD2. The CDR3 spans 14 residues. J was trimmed by 3 bases and V by 6 bases; bases with no gene match: 8. Germline CDR1 reads SNHLY; CDR2 reads FYNNEI. CDR3 protein: CASSPGRINYEQYV. CDR3 DNA: TGTGCCAGCAGCCCCGGGAGGATCAACTACGAGCAGTACGTC.

The genes are TRBV9 and TRBJ2-5, with 10 bases matching TRBD1. The CDR3 has 16 amino acids. Germline assignment: CDR1 SGDLS and CDR2 YYNGEE. The junction had 4 bases not matched to a gene; V was cut back by 0 bases and J by 2 bases. CDR3 amino acids: CASSVALDRGQETQYF. In nucleotides, the CDR3 is TGTGCCAGCAGCGTAGCCCTGGACAGGGGGCAAGAGACCCAGTACTTC.

A remark on this clone: The sample contains more than one DNA sequence encoding this CDR3. The chain couples TRBV12-3 or TRBV12-4 to TRBJ2-1; no firm D call. The CDR3 has 11 residues. Trimming pared 5 bases from V and 7 bases from J, leaving 6 bases between. CDR3 DNA sequence: TGTGCCAGCAGTCCCCTAAATGAGCAGTTCTTC. Its translation is CASSPLNEQFF.

This clone was observed a handful of times. The V call is TRBV7-3, the J call TRBJ2-5, with 9 bases matching TRBD2. CDR1 and CDR2 from the germline V gene are SGHTA and FQGTGA. CDR3 size: 15 residues. Trimming removed 5 bases from V and 5 bases from J; junction bases left unmatched: 9. The CDR3 DNA is TGTGCCAGCAGCCCGAGCGGGGGGACTGGGGAGACCCAGTACTTC. Translating it yields CASSPSGGTGETQYF.

This sequence joins TRBV15 and TRBJ2-3, with TRBD2 matching 7 bases. The V and J ends lost 0 bases and 1 base, in that order; junction bases with no gene match: 4. The length of the CDR3 is 16 residues. The germline CDR1 and CDR2 sequences are LNHNV and YYDKDF (reference sequence). The CDR3 here is CATSREAAGGTDTQYF. Here the CDR3 DNA reads TGTGCCACCAGCAGAGAGGCGGCGGGGGGCACAGATACGCAGTATTTT.

The chain combines TRBV6-5 with TRBJ1-5, with D possibly matching TRBD1 (5 bases). CDR1 is MNHEY and CDR2 is SVGAGI in the germline V gene. Trimming left V 7 bases short and J 0 bases short, with 13 bases between. The CDR3 has 15 residues. DNA for the CDR3: TGTGCCAGCACCAAGGGAGGGGATAGCAATCAGCCCCAGCATTTT. Protein product: CASTKGGDSNQPQHF.

The V and J genes are TRBV6-6 and TRBJ1-6; TRBD1 is a possible D gene (5 bases). The CDR3 contains 16 residues. Germline V CDR1 and CDR2: MNHNY, SVGAGI (reference sequence). With 7 bases removed from V and 2 bases from J, the gap between germline ends came to 15 bases. CDR3 nucleotide sequence: TGTGCCAGCAACCGAAACCGACAGCCCTATAATTCACCCCTCCACTTT. Protein: CASNRNRQPYNSPLHF.

This chain uses TRBV25-1 with TRBJ1-3; 7 bases are a match to TRBD1. Germline V gene sequence: CDR1 MGHDK, CDR2 SYGVNS. Trimming removed 5 bases from V and 0 bases from J; junction bases left unmatched: 4. The CDR3 loop spans 15 amino acids. In DNA, the CDR3 is TGTGCCAGCAGTTATGGGACAGACTCTGGAAACACCATATATTTT. It codes for CASSYGTDSGNTIYF.

This clone showed up just once. The V and J genes are TRBV6-2 or TRBV6-3 and TRBJ1-5; 10 nucleotides align to TRBD1. Germline V gene sequence: CDR1 MNHEY, CDR2 SVGEGT. The CDR3 length is 20 residues. Trimming took 4 bases from V and 0 from J; bases not matched to a gene: 15. The CDR3 spells CASSSLLLPGQGFSNQPQHF. The CDR3 coding sequence is TGTGCCAGCAGTTCCCTCCTCTTACCGGGACAGGGGTTTAGCAATCAGCCCCAGCATTTT.

J is TRBJ1-5 and V is TRBV5-1, with D perhaps matching TRBD1 (5 bases). The length of the CDR3 is 14 residues. Trimming left V 4 bases short and J 8 bases short, with 16 bases between. CDR1 is SGHRS and CDR2 is YFSETQ in the germline V gene. CDR3 amino acids: CASSLDSPREPQHF. DNA for the CDR3: TGCGCCAGCAGCCTAGACAGTCCCCGGGAGCCCCAGCATTTT.

As regards this clone: Other DNA sequences in this specimen translate into the identical CDR3. The chain joins TRBV2 to TRBJ2-3; 9 nucleotides agree with TRBD2. This CDR3 is built from 16 residues. Per the germline V gene, CDR1 is SNHLY and CDR2 is FYNNEI. J gave up 1 base and V 3 bases, and 5 bases lay outside the gene matches. The CDR3 spells CASSERAGGRTDTQYF. The CDR3 region has the DNA TGTGCCAGCAGTGAGCGAGCGGGGGGCCGCACAGATACGCAGTATTTT.

This chain links TRBV11-2 with TRBJ2-2; 11 bases map to TRBD1. Germline-derived CDR1 and CDR2 are SGHAT and FQNNGV. The CDR3 consists of 16 residues. Trimming took 6 bases from V and 7 from J; bases not matched to a gene: 10. CDR3 coding DNA: TGTGCCAGCAGACACCGGGACAGGGGGGGCGGCGGGGAGCTGTTTTTT. Its protein product is CASRHRDRGGGGELFF.

This sequence joins TRBV19 and TRBJ1-1; D gene ambiguous. Germline V gene sequence: CDR1 LNHDA, CDR2 SQIVND (reference sequence). Trimming removed 0 bases from V and 0 bases from J, with 11 bases in between. This CDR3 region has 16 residues. CDR3 DNA sequence: TGTGCCAGTAGTATAGATCCGGGAAGGGTGAACACTGAAGCTTTCTTT. It yields the protein CASSIDPGRVNTEAFF.